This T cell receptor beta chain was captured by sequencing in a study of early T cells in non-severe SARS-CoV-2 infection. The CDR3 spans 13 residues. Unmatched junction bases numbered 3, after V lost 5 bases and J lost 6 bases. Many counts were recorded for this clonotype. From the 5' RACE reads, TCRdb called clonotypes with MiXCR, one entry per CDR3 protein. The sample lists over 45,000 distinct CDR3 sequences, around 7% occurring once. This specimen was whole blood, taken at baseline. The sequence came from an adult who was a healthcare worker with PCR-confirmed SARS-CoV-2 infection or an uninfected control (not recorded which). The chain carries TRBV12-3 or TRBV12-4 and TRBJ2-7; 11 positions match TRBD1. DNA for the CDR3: TGTGCCAGCAGTCGGGACAGGGGGTCCGAGCAGTACTTC. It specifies CASSRDRGSEQYF.